This T cell receptor (beta chain) is from a study of somatic mutations in cytotoxic T cells in rheumatoid arthritis. Study background: A roughly 30 ml EDTA sample of patient blood was drawn right after diagnosis, before any treatment. Study-wide results and caveats: In the expanded CD8+ clones, the antigen targets remained unknown.

V shed 0 bases, J shed 0 bases, and the junction held 7 bases outside the gene matches. The CDR3 loop spans 17 amino acids. CDR1 is GTSNPN, CDR2 SVGIG, per germline (reference sequence). Assay: immunoSEQ multiplex PCR; the TCRdb copy retains only in-frame clones and omits some. The table records almost 3,000 clones, approximately 90% of them present only once. With respect to this clone: Its antigen is unidentified.

Sequenced: CD8+ T cells sorted from blood. The sequence came from a young woman with rheumatoid arthritis. The chain joins TRBV30 to TRBJ2-2, with 7 positions matching TRBD1. CDR3 nucleotide sequence: TGTGCCTGGAGTGTCAATTGGGGACAGTCGAACACCGGGGAGCTGTTTTTT. Its translation is CAWSVNWGQSNTGELFF.